Following are 27 T cell receptor beta chains from one sample sequenced in a study of T cell repertoires in cytomegalovirus infection. MiXCR was run by TCRdb on the reads, yielding one entry per CDR3 protein. Altogether around 740,000 distinct CDR3 sequences are present, roughly 36% being singletons, with the ten largest covering about 2.8%. Specimen: PBMCs. The receptors were gathered from a human donor in good health (CMV status not recorded). Some clones in this sample may be carry-over from other donors' samples.

This chain uses TRBV29-1 with TRBJ2-1; no clear D gene. V was cut by 3 bases and J by 4 bases, with 13 bases left in between. This CDR3 has 14 amino acids. Germline values: CDR1 SQVTM, CDR2 ANQGSEA. The CDR3 region has the DNA TGCAGCGTTGACGGGTGCGAACTTTACAATGAGCAGTTCTTC. Translated, it gives CSVDGCELYNEQFF.

The CDR3 region is CASSEGTPQETQYF. CDR3 sequence (DNA): TGTGCCAGCAGCGAGGGGACTCCACAAGAGACCCAGTACTTC. The chain combines TRBV9 with TRBJ2-5; D might be TRBD2 (6 bases). Trimming shortened V by 3 bases and J by 2 bases, and 11 bases separated the two germline ends. Germline V gives CDR1 SGDLS, CDR2 YYNGEE. The CDR3 is 14 residues long.

Worth noting for this clonotype: An end of the junction does not agree with germline; a read error may underlie this. This chain uses TRBV12-3 or TRBV12-4 with TRBJ1-5, with D hard to call. The CDR3 loop spans 16 amino acids. The DNA of the CDR3 is TGTGCCAGCAGTTTAGCCCGCTCGGCGGGCAATCAGTCCCAGCATTTT. It specifies CASSLARSAGNQSQHF.

V usage is TRBV2 and J usage is TRBJ2-3, with D unresolved. In germline, CDR1 is SNHLY, CDR2 FYNNEI. The CDR3 runs 14 residues. V lost 7 bases, J lost 0 bases, and 11 bases lay in between. The CDR3 nucleotides read TGTGCCAGCACGTTGGGCAGGAGCACAGATACGCAGTATTTT. It translates to CASTLGRSTDTQYF.

This sequence joins TRBV5-1 and TRBJ2-7; 11 positions match TRBD2. Germline V gene data show CDR1 as SGHRS and CDR2 as YFSETQ. The CDR3 spans 14 residues. V gave up 4 bases and J gave up 5 bases; unmatched junction bases: 5. The CDR3: CASSTTSGSDEQYF. CDR3 DNA: TGCGCCAGCAGCACTACTAGCGGGAGTGACGAGCAGTACTTC.

This CDR3 reads CAISGTGVRETQYF. CDR3 coding DNA: TGTGCCATCAGTGGAACAGGGGTCCGCGAGACCCAGTACTTC. V usage is TRBV10-3 and J usage is TRBJ2-5; 7 nucleotides line up with TRBD1. CDR1 is ENHRY and CDR2 is SYGVKD in the germline V gene. The CDR3 covers 14 residues. Trimming took 4 bases from V and 5 from J; bases not matched to a gene: 7.

There are a few counts of this clonotype. The chain joins TRBV12-3 or TRBV12-4 to TRBJ2-4, with 7 bases lining up with TRBD1. The J segment lost 8 bases and the V segment lost 5 bases, leaving 3 bases of the junction unmatched. The CDR3 has 12 residues. CDR3 sequence (DNA): TGTGCCAGCAGTAGGACAGGCGACATTCAGTACTTC. Its protein product is CASSRTGDIQYF.

This clonotype appeared a single time. V and J are TRBV6-2 or TRBV6-3 and TRBJ2-1, with 9 bases lining up with TRBD2. In germline, CDR1 is MNHEY, CDR2 SVGEGT. The CDR3 runs to 15 residues. With V trimmed by 2 bases and J by 9 bases, 8 bases remained unmatched. CDR3 sequence: CASSYGVAGAGEQFF. CDR3 DNA: TGTGCCAGCAGTTACGGGGTAGCGGGAGCGGGTGAGCAGTTCTTC.

The chain joins TRBV27 to TRBJ2-7; 9 nucleotides match TRBD2. This CDR3 contains 17 residues. The germline V gene has CDR1 MNHEY and CDR2 SMNVEV (reference sequence). Trimming at V came to 3 bases and at J to 9 bases, leaving 18 bases not matched to a gene. The CDR3 protein is CASSFRTRREGLTPQYF. As DNA, the CDR3 is TGTGCCAGCAGTTTTAGGACCCGGCGGGAGGGCCTTACACCGCAGTACTTC.

This clonotype has only a few counts. The chain joins TRBV7-2 to TRBJ2-4, with 7 bases identical to TRBD1. CDR3 length: 19 residues. The J segment lost 0 bases and the V segment lost 5 bases, leaving 16 bases of the junction unmatched. Germline lookup yields CDR1 SGHTA and CDR2 FQGNSA. The CDR3 spells CASSNRGGARNLAKNIQYF. Written as DNA, the CDR3 is TGTGCCAGCAGCAACCGAGGGGGCGCTCGAAATCTAGCCAAAAACATTCAGTACTTC.

This clonotype was counted a few times. This chain's CDR3 is CASTGRTEVGEQYF. CDR3 in DNA: TGCGCCAGCACGGGACGGACTGAGGTGGGAGAGCAGTACTTC. The genes are TRBV10-2 and TRBJ2-7; D could derive from TRBD1 or TRBD2 (5 bases each). CDR3 length: 14 residues. V lost 7 bases and J lost 7, with 20 bases in between. Per germline, CDR1 WSHSY and CDR2 SAAADI.

This clonotype was observed a handful of times. The CDR3, as DNA: TGTGCCAGCCGCGCTAGCGGGAGACGTGTTGCGTCCTACAATGAGCAGTTCTTC. It encodes CASRASGRRVASYNEQFF. The V call is TRBV7-8, the J call TRBJ2-1; TRBD2 matches 10 bases. CDR1 is SGHVS, CDR2 FQNEAQ, per germline. The CDR3 is 18 residues long. The V segment lost 8 bases and the J segment 1 base; nucleotides outside the gene matches: 14. The full variable domain, completed using reference TRBV7-8 and TRBJ2-1, is GAGVSQSPRYKVAKRGQDVALRCDPISGHVSLFWYQQALGQGPEFLTYFQNEAQLDKSGLPSDRFFAERPEGSVSTLKIQRTQQEDSAVYLCASRASGRRVASYNEQFFGPGTRLTVL.

This clonotype was picked up a small number of times. The rearrangement joins TRBV11-2 to TRBJ1-5; D call uncertain. The CDR3 sequence is 15 residues long. CDR1 SGHAT and CDR2 FQNNGV come from the germline V gene. The germline V and J ends were trimmed by 4 bases and 4 bases, with 14 bases remaining between them. CDR3 sequence (DNA): TGTGCCAGCAGCTATACGGACGGAATTAATCAGCCCCAGCATTTT. Translating it yields CASSYTDGINQPQHF.

The chain employs TRBV4-2 and TRBJ1-1, with D maybe TRBD1 (5 bases). The V end lost 3 bases, the J end lost 11 bases, and 16 bases lay between the germline ends. The CDR3 spans 13 residues. Germline CDR1 reads LGHNA; CDR2 reads YNFKEQ. CDR3 DNA: TGTGCCAGCAGCCAGATAGCGATGGGGACCGCTTTCTTT. This sequence encodes CASSQIAMGTAFF.

This chain uses TRBV27 with TRBJ2-3; TRBD2 aligns across 10 bases. V dropped 6 bases and J dropped 1; count of bases not matched to a gene: 22. Germline CDR1 and CDR2: MNHEY and SMNVEV (reference sequence). The CDR3 is 21 residues long. The CDR3 sequence is CASSRGRASGSSWGGTDTQYF. CDR3 nucleotide sequence: TGTGCCAGCAGCCGAGGGCGAGCTAGCGGGAGTTCGTGGGGAGGCACAGATACGCAGTATTTT.

This clonotype was recorded a few times. The rearrangement joins TRBV2 to TRBJ1-1; 11 nucleotides align to TRBD1. V dropped 6 bases and J dropped 5; count of bases not matched to a gene: 5. Germline V gene sequence: CDR1 SNHLY, CDR2 FYNNEI. The CDR3 has 14 amino acids. The DNA of the CDR3 is TGTGCCAGCAGAGGGGACAGGGGGTTAACTGAAGCTTTCTTT. Translation gives CASRGDRGLTEAFF.

This clonotype occurred a few times. This chain connects TRBV12-3 or TRBV12-4 to TRBJ2-2; 15 positions match TRBD2. CDR3 length equals 15 residues. Germline trimming cut 6 bases from V and 4 bases from J; bases unmatched to any gene: 0. This CDR3 reads CASRGLAGGTGELFF. CDR3 DNA: TGTGCCAGCAGGGGACTAGCGGGAGGCACCGGGGAGCTGTTTTTT.

The rearrangement links TRBV6-6 to TRBJ2-6; D gene ambiguous. In germline, CDR1 is MNHNY, CDR2 SVGAGI (reference sequence). V was cut by 2 bases and J by 0 bases, with 8 bases left in between. The CDR3 is made up of 16 amino acids. The CDR3 DNA reads as TGTGCCAGCAGTTACGGTGCCCTCTCTGGGGCCAACGTCCTGACTTTC. Its translation: CASSYGALSGANVLTF.

The genes are TRBV11-2 and TRBJ2-1; D is ambiguous. The V gene's germline CDR1 is SGHAT and CDR2 FQNNGV. The CDR3 has 11 residues. Trimming left V 1 base short and J 12 bases short, with 7 bases between. The CDR3 bases are TGTGCCAGCAGCTTAGTCGTGGGGCAGTTCTTC. This gives the protein CASSLVVGQFF.

This rearrangement joins TRBV6-1 to TRBJ2-1; possibly TRBD1 for D (5 bases). CDR3 length: 16 amino acids. V was trimmed by 2 bases and J by 0 bases, leaving 11 bases between them. From germline, CDR1 is MNHNS and CDR2 SASEGT. Written as DNA, the CDR3 is TGTGCCAGCAGTGAATTAGGGGCCAGCTCCTACAATGAGCAGTTCTTC. The encoded protein is CASSELGASSYNEQFF.

The gene calls are TRBV5-1 and TRBJ2-7, with TRBD1 identical over 9 bases. This CDR3 has 17 amino acids. The V gene's germline CDR1 is SGHRS and CDR2 YFSETQ. Germline trimming cut 5 bases from V and 0 bases from J; bases unmatched to any gene: 12. The CDR3 is CASRSIRRDRDSYEQYF. CDR3 in DNA: TGCGCCAGCAGGTCTATACGCCGGGACAGGGACTCCTACGAGCAGTACTTC.

The chain links TRBV27 to TRBJ2-2; 11 bases align to TRBD2. Germline values: CDR1 MNHEY, CDR2 SMNVEV (reference sequence). With V trimmed by 2 bases and J by 5 bases, 13 bases remained unmatched. The CDR3 loop spans 19 amino acids. The CDR3 protein is CASSLIPSGRTRDTGELFF. CDR3 nucleotide sequence: TGTGCCAGCAGTTTAATCCCTAGCGGGAGGACCCGGGATACCGGGGAGCTGTTTTTT.

Only a few counts were recorded for this clonotype. The V and J genes are TRBV12-3 or TRBV12-4 and TRBJ2-5; no clear D gene. CDR3 length equals 13 residues. V was clipped by 6 bases and J by 7 bases, with 15 bases between them. In DNA form, the CDR3 reads TGTGCCAGCAGCCTACACGGGTCAGGGACCCAGTACTTC. This translates into CASSLHGSGTQYF.

This chain links TRBV2 with TRBJ2-7; D might be TRBD1 or TRBD2, each matching 6 bases. This CDR3 has 14 amino acids. Trimming shortened V by 2 bases and J by 7 bases, and 15 bases separated the two germline ends. CDR1 is SNHLY and CDR2 is FYNNEI in the germline V gene. The chain's CDR3 is CASSEFQRGVEQYF. The CDR3 DNA sequence: TGTGCCAGCAGTGAATTCCAGAGGGGGGTAGAGCAGTACTTC.

The J gene is TRBJ2-3, the V gene TRBV20-1; D tentatively fits TRBD1 or TRBD2 (5 bases each). Per germline, CDR1 DFQATT and CDR2 SNEGSKA (reference sequence). The CDR3 is 14 residues long. The ends were cut back, 3 bases at V and 2 bases at J, with 12 bases in the middle. The CDR3 spells CSARGVLATDTQYF. The CDR3 region has the DNA TGCAGTGCTAGGGGGGTTTTGGCCACAGATACGCAGTATTTT.

This chain joins TRBV15 and TRBJ2-5; 7 bases map to TRBD2. Germline V gene lookup returns CDR1 LNHNV and CDR2 YYDKDF (reference sequence). The CDR3 sequence is 15 residues long. With V trimmed by 0 bases and J by 5 bases, 6 bases remained unmatched. CDR3 in amino acids: CATSRDAAGLETQYF. The CDR3 nucleotides read TGTGCCACCAGCAGAGATGCAGCGGGGCTGGAGACCCAGTACTTC.

In the case of this clonotype: Given a much more abundant clone one base away, this may be a read error. The chain recombines TRBV7-6 with TRBJ2-5; D is ambiguous. CDR1 and CDR2 (germline): SGHVS, FNYEAQ. The CDR3 consists of 12 residues. Here the CDR3 DNA reads TGTGCCAGCAGCTTATTTGAAGAGACCCGGTACTTC. This translates into CASSLFEETRYF.